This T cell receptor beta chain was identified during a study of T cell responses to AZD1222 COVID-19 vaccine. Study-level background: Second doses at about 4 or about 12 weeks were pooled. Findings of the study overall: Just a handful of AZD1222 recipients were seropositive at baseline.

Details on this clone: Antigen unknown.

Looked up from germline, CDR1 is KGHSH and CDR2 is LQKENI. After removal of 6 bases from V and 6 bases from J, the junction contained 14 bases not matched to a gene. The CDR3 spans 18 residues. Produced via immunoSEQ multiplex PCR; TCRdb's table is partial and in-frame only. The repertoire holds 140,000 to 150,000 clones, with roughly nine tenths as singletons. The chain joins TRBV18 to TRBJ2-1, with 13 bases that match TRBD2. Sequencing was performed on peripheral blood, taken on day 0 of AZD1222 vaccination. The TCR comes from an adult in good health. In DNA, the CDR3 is TGTGCCAGCTCTCAAGGACTAGCGGGAGCTGGGGGGCCCAATGAGCAGTTCTTC. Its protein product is CASSQGLAGAGGPNEQFF.